The 16 T cell receptor beta chains below were found in one sample sequenced in a study of molecular identifiers for immune sequencing clone quantification. TCRdb passed the PCR reads through MiXCR, listing each CDR3 protein once. The table lists some 66,000 distinct CDR3 sequences, approximately 18% of them singletons. Specimen: naive CD8+ T cells from blood, with Jurkat cell RNA spiked in. Subset specified: FACS-sorted CD8+CD4-CCR7+CD45RA+ naive T cells. The receptors shown here come from a human donor in good health. Some libraries in this study had Jurkat cell RNA spiked in.

There are many counts of this clonotype. One end of the junction varies from germline; a read error may be responsible. This chain connects TRBV27 to TRBJ2-3; 9 positions match TRBD2. The CDR3 is made up of 12 amino acids. Germline V CDR1 and CDR2: MNHEY, SMNVEV (reference sequence). CDR3 sequence (DNA): TGTGCCAGCATCACACTAGCGGGCCAGTGTTTCTTT. This codes for CASITLAGQCFF.

This clonotype was counted ten times or more. The chain couples TRBV7-8 to TRBJ2-3; D perhaps matches TRBD2 (5 bases). Trimming took off 7 bases at V and 0 bases at J, with 14 bases between the two ends. The CDR3 is 15 residues long. Germline-derived CDR1 and CDR2 are SGHVS and FQNEAQ. CDR3 sequence: CASNVGRGSTDTQYF. The CDR3 coding sequence is TGTGCCAGCAACGTTGGACGGGGTAGCACAGATACGCAGTATTTT.

This clonotype was counted many times. The rearrangement uses TRBV4-3 and TRBJ2-1; the D gene is possibly TRBD2 (5 bases). V lost 0 bases and J 8 bases, leaving 11 bases between the germline ends. CDR1 is LGHNA and CDR2 is YSLEER in the germline V gene. This CDR3 has 14 amino acids. The CDR3 DNA reads TGCGCCAGCAGCCAAGAGAGGGTTTTCCATGAGCAGTTCTTC. Translation: CASSQERVFHEQFF.

This clonotype showed up many times. The chain couples TRBV4-1 to TRBJ2-7; D gene uncertain. Germline values: CDR1 MGHRA, CDR2 YSYEKL. This CDR3 comprises 13 residues. The V end lost 4 bases, the J end lost 3 bases, and 10 bases lay between the germline ends. CDR3 protein: CASSRSSYYEQYF. The CDR3 DNA reads as TGCGCCAGCAGCCGGTCCAGCTACTACGAGCAGTACTTC.

This clonotype was counted between two and nine times. The chain carries TRBV12-3 or TRBV12-4 and TRBJ2-6; the D is unclear. The CDR3 sequence is 18 residues long. V was shortened by 6 bases and J by 0 bases, with 18 bases between the two germline ends. This chain's CDR3 is CASSPVEPSLSGANVLTF. The CDR3 region has the DNA TGTGCCAGCAGCCCCGTGGAACCTTCCCTCTCTGGGGCCAACGTCCTGACTTTC.

There are many counts of this clonotype. The chain links TRBV25-1 to TRBJ1-6; tentatively, D is TRBD1 (5 bases). Trimming removed 5 bases from V and 10 bases from J, with 18 bases in between. CDR1 is MGHDK and CDR2 is SYGVNS in the germline V gene. The CDR3 totals 15 residues. For the CDR3, the DNA is TGTGCCAGCAGTCCTTTTTCGGGGGGGAACTCACCCCTCCACTTT. Protein: CASSPFSGGNSPLHF.

This clonotype was counted a few times. V is TRBV12-3 or TRBV12-4 and J is TRBJ2-7; 7 bases line up with TRBD1. The CDR3 runs to 13 residues. The junction had 3 bases not matched to a gene; V was cut back by 5 bases and J by 2 bases. DNA of the CDR3: TGTGCCAGCAGTGCAGGACAGGCCTACGAGCAGTACTTC. It is translated as CASSAGQAYEQYF.

This clonotype was detected many times. The chain employs TRBV7-9 and TRBJ2-1, with TRBD2 matching over 13 bases. The CDR3 is 16 residues long. The V gene's germline CDR1 is SEHNR and CDR2 FQNEAQ (reference sequence). Losses at the gene ends were 5 bases for V and 6 bases for J; bases not matched to a gene: 7. This CDR3 reads CASSPTSGRAANEQFF. CDR3 in DNA: TGTGCCAGCAGCCCCACTAGCGGGAGGGCCGCCAATGAGCAGTTCTTC.

This clonotype was found many times. The genes are TRBV7-9 and TRBJ2-5; either TRBD1 or TRBD2 may fit D (5 bases each). The CDR3 runs 18 residues. The germline V gene encodes CDR1 SEHNR and CDR2 FQNEAQ (reference sequence). Trimming stripped 0 bases from V and 2 bases from J, with 19 bases between. In nucleotides, the CDR3 is TGTGCCAGCAGCTTAGCAGACGGGGCCAGGTCCGGGCAAGAGACCCAGTACTTC. Translated, it gives CASSLADGARSGQETQYF.

This clonotype showed up many times. The chain combines TRBV27 with TRBJ2-3, with TRBD2 identical over 13 bases. Germline CDR1 MNHEY, CDR2 SMNVEV (reference sequence). CDR3 length: 18 residues. The J segment lost 0 bases and the V segment lost 1 base, leaving 4 bases of the junction unmatched. The CDR3 sequence: CASSLLLAGGPSTDTQYF. As DNA, the CDR3 is TGTGCCAGCAGTTTATTACTAGCGGGAGGGCCTAGCACAGATACGCAGTATTTT.

This clonotype was seen repeatedly, ten times or more. This rearrangement joins TRBV4-1 to TRBJ2-3; 8 positions agree with TRBD2. The CDR3 contains 19 residues. The V gene's germline CDR1 is MGHRA and CDR2 YSYEKL. Germline trimming cut 0 bases from V and 2 bases from J; bases unmatched to any gene: 13. For the CDR3, the DNA is TGCGCCAGCAGCCAAGATCTTGGCGGGGAGACTAGCGTCACAGATACGCAGTATTTT. It codes for CASSQDLGGETSVTDTQYF.

Concerning this clonotype itself: A much bigger clone sits one base away, suggesting this may be a read error. V usage is TRBV12-3 or TRBV12-4 and J usage is TRBJ2-5; maybe TRBD2 (5 bases). V dropped 5 bases and J dropped 2 bases, with 12 bases sitting between them. The CDR3 extends over 14 amino acids. The CDR3 bases are TGTGCCAGCAGTAACTGGGGAGAACAAGAGACCCAGTACTTC. It yields the protein CASSNWGEQETQYF.

This clonotype was seen at least ten times. The chain uses TRBV20-1 and TRBJ2-3; the D is unclear. The CDR3 sequence is 14 residues long. The germline V gene has CDR1 DFQATT and CDR2 SNEGSKA (reference sequence). With 0 bases removed from V and 1 base from J, the gap between germline ends came to 8 bases. CDR3 sequence (DNA): TGCAGTGCTAGAGAACCTCCTCGCACAGATACGCAGTATTTT. Translation gives CSAREPPRTDTQYF.

The chain uses TRBV20-1 and TRBJ2-1, with D perhaps matching TRBD2 (6 bases). The V and J ends lost 2 bases and 6 bases respectively, with 17 bases between them. The CDR3 loop spans 15 amino acids. CDR1 and CDR2 from the germline V gene are DFQATT and SNEGSKA (reference sequence). CDR3 nucleotide sequence: TGCAGTGCTAGACCGCGGGGAAGCGGGCGCAATGAGCAGTTCTTC. Encoded protein: CSARPRGSGRNEQFF.

This clonotype was picked up many times. J is TRBJ2-7 and V is TRBV30; D remains ambiguous. The germline V and J ends were trimmed by 0 bases and 2 bases, with 17 bases remaining between them. This CDR3 is 16 amino acids long. The germline V gene encodes CDR1 GTSNPN and CDR2 SVGIG (reference sequence). This CDR3 is CAWSVPLGRAPYEQYF. In DNA form, the CDR3 reads TGTGCCTGGAGTGTCCCCCTCGGGCGCGCCCCCTACGAGCAGTACTTC.

This clonotype was found a few times. A much more abundant neighbour one base away suggests this may be a read error. This chain's CDR3 is CASTLAAGTTNTRELFF. CDR3 coding DNA: TGTGCCAGCACCCTGGCGGCAGGAACCACGAACACCCGGGAGCTGTTTTTT. This rearrangement joins TRBV7-6 to TRBJ2-2; D unclear. This CDR3 spans 17 amino acids. Germline CDR1 SGHVS, CDR2 FNYEAQ. Full variable domain (remainder filled in from reference TRBV7-6 and TRBJ2-2): GAGVSQSPRYKVTKRGQDVALRCDPISGHVSLYWYRQALGQGPEFLTYFNYEAQQDKSGLPNDRFSAERPEGSISTLTIQRTEQRDSAMYRCASTLAAGTTNTRELFFGEGSRLTVL.